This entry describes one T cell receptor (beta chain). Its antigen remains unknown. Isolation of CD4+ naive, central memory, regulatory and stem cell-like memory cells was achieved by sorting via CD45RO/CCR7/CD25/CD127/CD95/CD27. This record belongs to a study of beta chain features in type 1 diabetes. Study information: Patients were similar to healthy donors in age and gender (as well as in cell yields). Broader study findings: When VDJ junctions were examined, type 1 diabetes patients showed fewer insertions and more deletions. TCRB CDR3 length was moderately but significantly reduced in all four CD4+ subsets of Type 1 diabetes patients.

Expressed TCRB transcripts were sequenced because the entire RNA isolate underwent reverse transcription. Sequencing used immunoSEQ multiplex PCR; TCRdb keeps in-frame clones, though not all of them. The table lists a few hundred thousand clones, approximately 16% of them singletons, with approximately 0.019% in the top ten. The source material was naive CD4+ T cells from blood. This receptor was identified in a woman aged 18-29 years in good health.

CDR3 region: CSVEGGRGSSYEQYF. CDR3 DNA sequence: TGCAGCGTTGAAGGCGGCAGGGGCAGCTCCTACGAGCAGTACTTC. The chain is built from TRBV29-1 and TRBJ2-7, with TRBD1 as a possible D gene (6 bases). Trimming took 1 base from V and 0 from J, leaving 13 bases between them. The V gene's germline CDR1 is SQVTM and CDR2 ANQGSEA. CDR3 length equals 15 residues.